The T cell receptor (beta chain) described here comes from a study of response to subunit inactivated influenza vaccine. Notes on the study in general: Authors suggested each seasonal flu vaccination may recruit only limited numbers of new T cells.

Germline V gene sequence: CDR1 SGHRS, CDR2 YFSETQ. The CDR3 totals 14 residues. Deletions cut 3 bases from V and 4 bases from J, with 12 bases between. This clonotype was observed a handful of times. The antigen remains undetermined. TCRdb itself ran the RT-PCR reads through MiXCR, one entry per CDR3 protein. The data hold around 500,000 distinct CDR3 sequences, with approximately 11% observed a single time. The sequencing used PBMCs from blood, collected more than 35 days after vaccination. The gene calls are TRBV5-1 and TRBJ2-3; tentatively, D is TRBD1 (6 bases). This clonotype was sampled from a man aged 45 to 65 who received an inactivated influenza vaccine. The DNA of the CDR3 is TGCGCCAGCAGCTGGGGGCGCAACGCAGATACGCAGTATTTT. Translating it yields CASSWGRNADTQYF.